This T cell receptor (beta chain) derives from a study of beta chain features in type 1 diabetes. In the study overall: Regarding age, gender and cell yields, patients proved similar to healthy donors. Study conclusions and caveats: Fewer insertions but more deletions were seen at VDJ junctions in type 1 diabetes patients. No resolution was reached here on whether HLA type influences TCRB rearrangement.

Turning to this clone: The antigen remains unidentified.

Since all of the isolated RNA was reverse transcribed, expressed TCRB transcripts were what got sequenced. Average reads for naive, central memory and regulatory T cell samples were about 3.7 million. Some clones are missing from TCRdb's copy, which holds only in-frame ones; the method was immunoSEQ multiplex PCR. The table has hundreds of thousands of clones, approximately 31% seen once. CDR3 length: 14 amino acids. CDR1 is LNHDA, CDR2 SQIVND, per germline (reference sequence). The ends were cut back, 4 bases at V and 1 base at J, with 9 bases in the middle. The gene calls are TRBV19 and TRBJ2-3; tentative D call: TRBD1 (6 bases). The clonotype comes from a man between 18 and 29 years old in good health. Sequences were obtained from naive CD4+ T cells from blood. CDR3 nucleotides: TGTGCCAGTAGTACCCGACAGGGCACAGATACGCAGTATTTT. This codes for CASSTRQGTDTQYF.